This TCR beta chain is from a study of T cells in Graves' hyperthyroidism and ophthalmopathy. Across the whole study: Pretreatment peripheral blood was obtained at initial diagnosis.

Germline V gene data show CDR1 as SNHLY and CDR2 as FYNNEI. CDR3 length equals 15 residues. The V end was cut by 1 base, the J end by 2 bases, with 6 bases between. Individuals with ophthalmopathy presented a Clinical Activity Score of at least 3, a NOSPECS grade of at least 4 and a duration under 3 months. Investigators excluded patients with uncontrolled infection, other autoimmune disease, pregnancy or lactation. Amplification targeted TCR beta CDR3 regions from RNA transcripts. With the HTBI primer set, the TCR CDR3 went through a first round of RT-PCR. TCRdb reanalysed the multiplex PCR reads using MiXCR and keeps one entry per CDR3 protein. Of hundreds of thousands of distinct CDR3 sequences listed, roughly an eighth are singletons. Many counts were recorded for this clonotype.

The sample comprised blood. The source of this sequence is a woman in her thirties or forties with Graves' ophthalmopathy. V is TRBV2 and J is TRBJ1-6; D not resolved. The CDR3 coding sequence is TGTGCCAGCAGTGAAGTCTCTGCCTATAATTCACCCCTCCACTTT. It codes for CASSEVSAYNSPLHF.